This TCR beta chain was recovered during a study of response to subunit inactivated influenza vaccine. Each CDR3 protein is one row after TCRdb ran MiXCR on the RT-PCR reads. The sample contains 500,000 to 550,000 distinct CDR3 sequences, 7.5% to 8.5% of which appear only once. This clonotype was detected ten times or more. This CDR3 has 16 amino acids. V was pared by 1 base and J by 4 bases, with 16 bases between. This clonotype was obtained from a man aged 50 to 75 who received an inactivated influenza vaccine. This specimen was PBMCs from blood, taken roughly 24 months after vaccination. The V gene is TRBV12-3 or TRBV12-4, the J gene TRBJ2-5; D is possibly TRBD1 (6 bases). CDR3 nucleotides: TGTGCCAGCAGTTTAGGCCCCCCAGGGGAGTCAGAGACCCAGTACTTC. Its protein is CASSLGPPGESETQYF.